This T cell receptor beta chain is drawn from a study of T-cell memory formation after mild COVID-19. Study-level information: TCR clusters largely stayed donor specific. Notes on the study in general: The authors did not confirm SARS-CoV-2 specificity of second-wave clones peaking day 37. Contracting CD4+ clones were located mainly in CM and EM, and CD8+ clones in EMRA.

A note on this clonotype: The antigen is unknown.

Per germline, CDR1 SGHDN and CDR2 FVKESK. The J segment lost 2 bases and the V segment lost 2 bases, leaving 8 bases of the junction unmatched. The CDR3 covers 16 residues. The authors produced TCR alpha and TCR beta cDNA libraries with sample barcodes and UMIs by 5'RACE using constant-segment primers. TCRdb ran MiXCR on the 5' RACE reads and lists one entry per CDR3 protein. The sample includes 350,000 to 450,000 distinct CDR3 sequences, over 13% seen only once; the top ten take about 22%. The origin of this receptor is a man aged 18 to 29 who had mild COVID-19 (a few samples of this study predate the infection). Cell type and time point are not known. Sequencing was done on a sample of PBMCs or a T cell subset sorted from them (not recorded which). This sequence joins TRBV14 and TRBJ1-2; 7 positions agree with TRBD1. In DNA, the CDR3 is TGTGCCAGCAGCCAAATAACAGGGGAGCTAAACTATGGCTACACCTTC. It encodes CASSQITGELNYGYTF.